These T cell receptor beta chains were read from a single sample in a study of Tregs in tolerant kidney transplant recipients. Using immunoSEQ multiplex PCR, the repertoire was profiled, and TCRdb retains in-frame clones only, with some absent. The sample consists of tens of thousands of clones, roughly nine tenths of them appearing once. The source material was CD8+ T cells from blood (PBMCs), sampled 24 months after the transplant. Every receptor here comes from a human patient who received a combined kidney and bone marrow transplant. Some T cells could come from the graft donor. Each CDR3 is given with its conserved first and last residue. A D gene is named only where the DNA matches it firmly. Clone sizes are given selectively: once, few, many, or a class where the clone is expanded.

v_gene	abundance	d_gene	j_gene	CDR3aa	CDR3nt
TRBV9	NA	NA	TRBJ2-7	CASSHTTSEEQYF	TGTGCCAGCAGCCATACTACTAGTGAGGAGCAGTACTTC
TRBV6-1	NA	NA	TRBJ2-7	CASRAVEQYF	TGTGCCAGCAGGGCAGTTGAGCAGTACTTC
TRBV19	NA	TRBD2	TRBJ2-1	CASSKGLAINNEQFF	TGTGCCAGTAGTAAGGGACTAGCGATCAACAATGAGCAGTTCTTC
TRBV5-1	NA	NA	TRBJ1-2	CASSWTLTGIYGYTF	TGCGCCAGCAGCTGGACGCTTACAGGGATCTATGGCTACACCTTC
TRBV9	NA	NA	TRBJ2-3	CASSVLGLHTDTQYF	TGTGCCAGCAGCGTTCTAGGACTTCACACAGATACGCAGTATTTT
TRBV18	NA	NA	TRBJ2-3	CASSPPGGEKYF	TGTGCCAGCTCACCACCCGGGGGAGAGAAGTATTTT
TRBV5-6	NA	NA	TRBJ2-1	CASSFMSLADYNEQFF	TGTGCCAGCAGCTTCATGAGCCTAGCAGACTACAATGAGCAGTTCTTC
TRBV9	few	TRBD2	TRBJ2-5	CASSPSTRGGINQETQYF	TGTGCCAGCAGCCCCAGTACGCGGGGGGGGATCAATCAAGAGACCCAGTACTTC
TRBV7-9	NA	TRBD1	TRBJ1-4	CAGGTVGEKLFF	TGTGCCGGAGGGACAGTGGGGGAAAAACTGTTTTTT
TRBV18	few	NA	TRBJ1-5	CASSPTGEGAYYSNQPQHF	TGTGCCAGCTCACCAACTGGGGAAGGGGCCTACTATAGCAATCAGCCCCAGCATTTT
TRBV5-3	NA	NA	TRBJ1-5	CARSYDSYSNQPQHF	TGTGCCAGAAGTTACGACAGTTATAGCAATCAGCCCCAGCATTTT
TRBV6-5	NA	NA	TRBJ2-7	CASSYGRAHEQYF	TGTGCCAGCAGTTACGGCAGGGCCCACGAGCAGTACTTC
TRBV9	NA	TRBD2	TRBJ2-5	CASSPGTSPETQYF	TGTGCCAGCAGCCCAGGGACTAGTCCTGAGACCCAGTACTTC
TRBV7-6	NA	NA	TRBJ1-1	CASSLGPGPLNTEAFF	TGTGCCAGCAGCTTAGGTCCAGGTCCTCTGAACACTGAAGCTTTCTTT
TRBV7-9	NA	NA	TRBJ2-7	CATSDSLFYEQYF	TGTGCCACCTCGGACAGCTTGTTCTACGAGCAGTACTTC
TRBV9	once	TRBD2	TRBJ2-1	CASSDSGGVYNEQFF	TGTGCCAGCAGCGACAGCGGGGGGGTCTACAATGAGCAGTTCTTC
TRBV2	NA	NA	TRBJ2-7	CASSADSSYEQYF	TGTGCCAGCAGTGCGGACAGCTCCTACGAGCAGTACTTC
TRBV4-3	NA	TRBD1	TRBJ2-7	CASSLYGTGSYEQYF	TGCGCCAGCAGCCTTTACGGGACAGGGTCCTACGAGCAGTACTTC
TRBV7-9	NA	TRBD1	TRBJ1-5	CASSPQGASNQPQHF	TGTGCCAGCAGCCCTCAGGGGGCTAGCAATCAGCCCCAGCATTTT
TRBV4-1	NA	NA	TRBJ2-5	CASSQAGKETQYF	TGCGCCAGCAGCCAAGCAGGGAAAGAGACCCAGTACTTC
TRBV18	NA	NA	TRBJ2-5	CASSRRDGQETQYF	TGTGCCAGCTCACGGAGAGACGGACAAGAGACCCAGTACTTC
TRBV19	NA	NA	TRBJ1-2	CASRESVREGYGYTF	TGTGCCAGTCGAGAAAGTGTACGGGAGGGCTATGGCTACACCTTC
TRBV9	once	NA	TRBJ2-7	CASSVGLTSEQYF	TGTGCCAGCAGCGTAGGACTAACGAGCGAGCAGTACTTC
TRBV15	NA	NA	TRBJ1-1	CATSRGERDTEAFF	TGTGCCACCAGCAGAGGGGAGCGGGACACTGAAGCTTTCTTT
TRBV9	once	NA	TRBJ2-7	CASSPRRSGTHEQYF	TGTGCCAGCAGCCCTCGGAGGAGTGGCACCCACGAGCAGTACTTC
TRBV13	NA	NA	TRBJ1-6	CASSSGQHYNSPLHF	TGTGCCAGCAGCAGCGGGCAGCACTATAATTCACCCCTCCACTTT
TRBV10-3	NA	TRBD2	TRBJ2-5	CAISPGTGRVETQYF	TGTGCCATCAGCCCCGGGACGGGGAGGGTTGAGACCCAGTACTTC